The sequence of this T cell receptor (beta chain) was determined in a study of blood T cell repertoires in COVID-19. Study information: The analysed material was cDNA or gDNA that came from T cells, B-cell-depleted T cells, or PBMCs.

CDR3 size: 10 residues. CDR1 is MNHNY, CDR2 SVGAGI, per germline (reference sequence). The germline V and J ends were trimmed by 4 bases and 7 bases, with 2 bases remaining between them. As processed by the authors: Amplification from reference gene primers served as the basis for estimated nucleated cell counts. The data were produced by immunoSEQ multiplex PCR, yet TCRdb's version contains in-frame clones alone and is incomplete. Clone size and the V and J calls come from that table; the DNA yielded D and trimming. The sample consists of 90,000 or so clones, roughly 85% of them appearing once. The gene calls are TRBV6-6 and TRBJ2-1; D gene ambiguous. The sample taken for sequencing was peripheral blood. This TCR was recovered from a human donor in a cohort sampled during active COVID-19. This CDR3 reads CASSSNEQFF. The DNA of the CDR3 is TGTGCCAGCAGTTCGAATGAGCAGTTCTTC.